What follows are 12 T cell receptor beta chains derived from one specimen sequenced in a study of cytomegalovirus exposure and HLA in healthy donors (dated by TCRdb to 2017 to 2019). Library preparation employed the immunoSEQ multiplex PCR assay. A mixture of 60 forward primers for TCR Vbeta segments and 13 reverse primers for TCR Jbeta segments was used in the multiplex PCR. Sourced from immuneACCESS, this table was stored by TCRdb with only in-frame sequences that have V and J called. A share of the clones is absent; for the studies checked, an unresolved V gene accounts for under half, and the remainder has no known explanation. The sample table lists about 100,000 clones, 70% to 85% of them with a count of one. Under 5% of the sample belongs to the ten largest clones. The source material was PBMCs. The receptors come from a male donor in good health and CMV-seronegative.

The chain recombines TRBV25-1 with TRBJ2-7, with D possibly TRBD1 on 5 matching bases. CDR3 size: 14 residues. The ends were cut back, 5 bases at V and 5 bases at J, with 16 bases in the middle. The V gene's germline CDR1 is MGHDK and CDR2 SYGVNS. The CDR3 DNA reads as TGTGCCAGCAGTCTCCAGGGCCTCAAAAACGAGCAGTACTTC. It translates to CASSLQGLKNEQYF.

The chain has TRBV6-5 and TRBJ2-5, with TRBD1 matching over 10 bases. The end of the DNA aligns better with TRBJ2-7, so the J call may be wrong. CDR1 and CDR2 (germline): MNHEY, SVGAGI. The CDR3 loop spans 15 amino acids. CDR3 nucleotide sequence: TGTGCCAGCAGCGAGGACAGGGGGAGCTCCTACGAGCAGTACTTC. Its protein is CASSEDRGSSYEQYF.

The rearrangement uses TRBV6-5 and TRBJ2-7; 10 bases are a match to TRBD2. Germline CDR1 is MNHEY and CDR2 is SVGAGI. The CDR3 has 15 residues. Trimming took 7 bases from V and 2 from J; bases not matched to a gene: 8. CDR3 amino acids: CASMWASGGPYEQYF. The CDR3 bases are TGTGCCAGCATGTGGGCTAGCGGGGGACCCTACGAGCAGTACTTC.

The CDR3 reads CAIRKAGSLKGTDTQYF. The CDR3 nucleotides read TGTGCCATCAGGAAAGCGGGTTCCCTCAAGGGTACAGATACGCAGTATTTT. The chain has TRBV10-3 and TRBJ2-3, with D perhaps matching TRBD2 (6 bases). Looked up from germline, CDR1 is ENHRY and CDR2 is SYGVKD. This CDR3 region has 17 residues. The V and J ends lost 6 bases and 3 bases respectively, with 22 bases between them.

This sequence joins TRBV4-2 and TRBJ2-1; tentatively, D is TRBD2 (5 bases). The CDR3 is 16 amino acids. Trimming took off 4 bases at V and 4 bases at J, with 17 bases between the two ends. Germline V gene data show CDR1 as LGHNA and CDR2 as YNFKEQ. The CDR3 sequence is CASSRGTGMGYNEQFF. CDR3 coding DNA: TGTGCCAGCAGCCGAGGCACCGGGATGGGTTACAATGAGCAGTTCTTC.

J is TRBJ1-4 and V is TRBV11-2; tentative D call: TRBD1 (6 bases). The ends were cut back, 5 bases at V and 4 bases at J, with 20 bases in the middle. This CDR3 is 17 amino acids long. Germline CDR1 and CDR2: SGHAT and FQNNGV. Here the CDR3 DNA reads TGTGCCAGCAGCCCCCCGGGCCAAAGGGGGGGTAATGAAAAACTGTTTTTT. It specifies CASSPPGQRGGNEKLFF.

The chain joins TRBV29-1 to TRBJ2-7; a possible D gene is TRBD2 (6 bases). There are 14 residues in the CDR3. Trimming shortened V by 6 bases and J by 2 bases, and 17 bases separated the two germline ends. Germline V CDR1 and CDR2: SQVTM, ANQGSEA. The CDR3 is CSVDPGTGAYEQYF. The CDR3 DNA reads as TGCAGCGTAGACCCCGGGACGGGAGCCTACGAGCAGTACTTC.

The rearrangement links TRBV10-2 to TRBJ2-1; possibly TRBD2 for D (6 bases). There are 15 residues in the CDR3. The germline CDR1 and CDR2 sequences are WSHSY and SAAADI. V was trimmed by 4 bases and J by 2 bases, leaving 12 bases between them. CDR3 sequence (DNA): TGCGCCAGCAGTGGAGAGGGAGGCCCCTACAATGAGCAGTTCTTC. Protein sequence: CASSGEGGPYNEQFF.

This sequence joins TRBV7-7 and TRBJ2-7; the D gene is possibly TRBD2 (6 bases). Per germline, CDR1 SSHAT and CDR2 FNYEAQ (reference sequence). The CDR3 sequence is 13 residues long. V was trimmed by 5 bases and J by 3 bases, leaving 11 bases between them. This chain's CDR3 is CASSPDGSYEQYF. The CDR3 DNA sequence: TGTGCCAGCAGCCCGGACGGGAGCTACGAGCAGTACTTC.

V and J are TRBV7-9 and TRBJ1-3; D is ambiguous. V lost 5 bases, J lost 2 bases, and 16 bases lay in between. The CDR3 runs to 16 residues. Germline V CDR1 and CDR2: SEHNR, FQNEAQ (reference sequence). The CDR3 DNA follows: TGTGCCAGCAGCCTACTCCCGGGAATTACTGGAAACACCATATATTTT. It is translated as CASSLLPGITGNTIYF.

This clone was counted a few times. Distinct nucleotide sequences in the sample also encode this CDR3. J is TRBJ2-5 and V is TRBV7-6, with D maybe TRBD1 (5 bases). Germline CDR1 and CDR2: SGHVS and FNYEAQ. CDR3 length: 13 amino acids. Trimming shortened V by 6 bases and J by 4 bases, and 12 bases separated the two germline ends. The CDR3 loop reads CASSWGQRETQYF. In DNA, the CDR3 is TGTGCCAGCAGTTGGGGCCAAAGAGAGACCCAGTACTTC. Full variable domain (missing parts from reference TRBV7-6 and TRBJ2-5): GAGVSQSPRYKVTKRGQDVALRCDPISGHVSLYWYRQALGQGPEFLTYFNYEAQQDKSGLPNDRFSAERPEGSISTLTIQRTEQRDSAMYRCASSWGQRETQYFGPGTRLLVL.

The chain links TRBV30 to TRBJ1-1; a possible D gene is TRBD1 (6 bases). The V and J ends lost 4 bases and 6 bases respectively, with 21 bases between them. This CDR3 is 15 amino acids long. Germline CDR1 reads GTSNPN; CDR2 reads SVGIG (reference sequence). The DNA for the CDR3 is TGTGCCTGGAAAATCCCCGGTACGGCAGGGGCTGAAGCTTTCTTT. Its protein product is CAWKIPGTAGAEAFF.